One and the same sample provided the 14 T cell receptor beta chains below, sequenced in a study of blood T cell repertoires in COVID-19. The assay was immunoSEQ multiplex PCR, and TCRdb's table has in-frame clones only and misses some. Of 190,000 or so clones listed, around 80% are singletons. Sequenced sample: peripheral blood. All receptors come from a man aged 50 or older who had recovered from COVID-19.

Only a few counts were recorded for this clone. The CDR3 DNA reads as TGTGCCAGCACCAAGACAGGGGGCAGGTACGAGCAGTACTTC. Protein sequence: CASTKTGGRYEQYF. V is TRBV7-2 and J is TRBJ2-7; TRBD1 matches at 10 bases. Germline CDR1 and CDR2: SGHTA and FQGNSA. The CDR3 sequence is 14 residues long. V was pared by 7 bases and J by 4 bases, with 7 bases of the junction left unmatched.

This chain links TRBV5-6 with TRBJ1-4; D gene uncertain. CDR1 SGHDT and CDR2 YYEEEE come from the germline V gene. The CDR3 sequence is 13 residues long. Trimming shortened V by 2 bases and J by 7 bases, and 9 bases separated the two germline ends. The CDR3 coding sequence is TGTGCCAGCAGCTTTGGCAGTTCTGAAAAACTGTTTTTT. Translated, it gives CASSFGSSEKLFF. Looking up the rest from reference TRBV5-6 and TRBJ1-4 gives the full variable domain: DAGVTQSPTHLIKTRGQQVTLRCSPKSGHDTVSWYQQALGQGPQFIFQYYEEEERQRGNFPDRFSGHQFPNYSSELNVNALLLGDSALYLCASSFGSSEKLFFGSGTQLSVL.

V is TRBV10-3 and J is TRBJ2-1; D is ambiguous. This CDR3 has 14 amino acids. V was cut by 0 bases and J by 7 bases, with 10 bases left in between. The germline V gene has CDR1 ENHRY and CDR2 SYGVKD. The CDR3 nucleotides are TGTGCCATCAGTGAGTCTGGCAGGTCGAATGAGCAGTTCTTC. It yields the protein CAISESGRSNEQFF.

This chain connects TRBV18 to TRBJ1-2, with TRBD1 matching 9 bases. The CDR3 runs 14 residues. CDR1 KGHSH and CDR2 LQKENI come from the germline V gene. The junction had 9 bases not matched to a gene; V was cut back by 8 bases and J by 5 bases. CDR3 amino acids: CASTQQGAQYGYTF. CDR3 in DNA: TGTGCCAGCACTCAACAGGGGGCGCAGTATGGCTACACCTTC.

CDR3 sequence reads: CASSSRTSGSTDTQYF. The CDR3 DNA sequence: TGTGCCAGCAGCTCCCGGACTAGCGGGAGTACAGATACGCAGTATTTT. The chain employs TRBV7-8 and TRBJ2-3; 13 positions agree with TRBD2. V was clipped by 4 bases and J by 3 bases; unmatched bases: 4. CDR1 and CDR2 (germline): SGHVS, FQNEAQ. This CDR3 comprises 16 residues.

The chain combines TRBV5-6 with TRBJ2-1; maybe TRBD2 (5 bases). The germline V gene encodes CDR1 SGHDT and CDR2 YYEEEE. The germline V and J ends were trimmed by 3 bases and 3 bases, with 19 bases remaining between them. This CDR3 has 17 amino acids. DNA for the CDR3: TGTGCCAGCAGCTACCCGGACCTAGGAGGCGTCTACAATGAGCAGTTCTTC. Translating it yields CASSYPDLGGVYNEQFF.

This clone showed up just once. DNA of the CDR3: TGTGCCAGCAGTTCATTCGGGCGGGAGGAAGTTGAGCAGTTCTTC. Its protein is CASSSFGREEVEQFF. This rearrangement joins TRBV28 to TRBJ2-1; TRBD2 aligns across 8 bases. Germline V gene sequence: CDR1 MDHEN, CDR2 SYDVKM. After removal of 4 bases from V and 9 bases from J, the junction contained 11 bases not matched to a gene. The CDR3 extends over 15 amino acids.

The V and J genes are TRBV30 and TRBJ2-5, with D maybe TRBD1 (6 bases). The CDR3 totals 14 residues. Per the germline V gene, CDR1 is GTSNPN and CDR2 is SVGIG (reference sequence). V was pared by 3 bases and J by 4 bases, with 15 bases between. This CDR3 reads CAWSADRIIETQYF. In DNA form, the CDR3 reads TGTGCCTGGAGCGCCGACAGGATTATAGAGACCCAGTACTTC.

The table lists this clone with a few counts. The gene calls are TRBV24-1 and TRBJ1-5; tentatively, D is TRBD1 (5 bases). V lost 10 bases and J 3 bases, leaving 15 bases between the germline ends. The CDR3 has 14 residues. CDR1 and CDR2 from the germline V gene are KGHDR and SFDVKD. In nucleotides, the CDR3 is TGTGCCACACTTGACAGCTCTACCAATCAGCCCCAGCATTTT. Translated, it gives CATLDSSTNQPQHF.

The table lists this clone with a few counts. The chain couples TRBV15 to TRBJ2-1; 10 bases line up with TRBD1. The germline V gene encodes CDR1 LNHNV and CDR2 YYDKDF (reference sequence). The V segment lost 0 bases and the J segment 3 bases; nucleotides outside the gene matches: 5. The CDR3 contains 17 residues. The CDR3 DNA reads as TGTGCCACCAGCAGAGATCCCCGGACAGGGGGCTACAATGAGCAGTTCTTC. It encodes CATSRDPRTGGYNEQFF.

The CDR3: CSVGSGGPGETQYF. In DNA form, the CDR3 reads TGCAGCGTTGGCTCAGGAGGGCCTGGAGAGACCCAGTACTTC. The chain joins TRBV29-1 to TRBJ2-5; TRBD2 is a possible D gene (6 bases). The CDR3 is 14 residues long. Trimming took 4 bases from V and 4 from J, leaving 16 bases between them. CDR1 is SQVTM and CDR2 is ANQGSEA in the germline V gene.

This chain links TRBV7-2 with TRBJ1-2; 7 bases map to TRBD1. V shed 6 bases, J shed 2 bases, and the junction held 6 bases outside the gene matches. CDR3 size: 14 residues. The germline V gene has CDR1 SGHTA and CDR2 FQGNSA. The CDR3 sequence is CASSRQQGNYGYTF. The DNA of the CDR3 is TGTGCCAGCAGTCGACAACAGGGGAACTATGGCTACACCTTC.

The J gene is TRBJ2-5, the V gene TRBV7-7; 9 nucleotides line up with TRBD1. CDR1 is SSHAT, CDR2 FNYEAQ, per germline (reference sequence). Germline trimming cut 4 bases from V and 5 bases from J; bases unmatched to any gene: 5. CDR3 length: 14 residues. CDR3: CASSSGQGMETQYF. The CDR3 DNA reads TGTGCCAGCAGCTCCGGACAGGGGATGGAGACCCAGTACTTC.

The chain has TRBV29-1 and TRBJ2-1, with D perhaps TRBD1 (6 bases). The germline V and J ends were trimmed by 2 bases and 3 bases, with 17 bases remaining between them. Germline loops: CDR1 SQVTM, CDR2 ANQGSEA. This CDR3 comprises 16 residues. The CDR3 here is CSVELTQGHYYNEQFF. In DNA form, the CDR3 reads TGCAGCGTTGAACTTACCCAGGGACACTACTACAATGAGCAGTTCTTC.